The 10 T cell receptor beta chains below come from one sample, sequenced in a study of graft-versus-host responses after intestinal transplantation. These receptors' antigens are unknown. Assay: immunoSEQ multiplex PCR; the TCRdb copy retains only in-frame clones and omits some. The repertoire holds around 110,000 clones, 75% to 95% seen once, with approximately 0.18% in the top ten. The source was unstimulated CD4+ T cells sorted from spleen or lymph node cells, collected before intestinal transplant. The source of these receptors is a human donor who received an intestinal transplant.

The gene calls are TRBV19 and TRBJ2-7; 9 nucleotides align to TRBD1. The J segment lost 7 bases and the V segment lost 6 bases, leaving 10 bases of the junction unmatched. CDR1 is LNHDA, CDR2 SQIVND, per germline (reference sequence). CDR3 length equals 14 residues. The CDR3 region has the DNA TGTGCCAGTAGCGAGAAACAGGGGGCACAAGAGCAGTACTTC. It translates to CASSEKQGAQEQYF.

The chain has TRBV7-2 and TRBJ2-7; D gene ambiguous. Trimming shortened V by 8 bases and J by 2 bases, and 16 bases separated the two germline ends. CDR1 SGHTA and CDR2 FQGNSA come from the germline V gene. The CDR3 contains 14 residues. Here the CDR3 DNA reads TGTGCCAGCGCCCCCCCATCTGGCCCCTACGAGCAGTACTTC. Residues: CASAPPSGPYEQYF.

There are a few counts of this clone. J is TRBJ2-3 and V is TRBV7-9; possible D gene TRBD2, 5 bases. V lost 5 bases and J lost 2, with 8 bases in between. Germline V lookup: CDR1 SEHNR, CDR2 FQNEAQ (reference sequence). The CDR3 extends over 13 amino acids. For the CDR3, the DNA is TGTGCCAGCAGCCACGGACTCACAGATACGCAGTATTTT. This sequence encodes CASSHGLTDTQYF.

CDR3 in amino acids: CASSLRGQGIQETQYF. In DNA, the CDR3 is TGTGCCAGCAGTTTAAGGGGACAGGGTATCCAAGAGACCCAGTACTTC. This chain uses TRBV27 with TRBJ2-5, with 9 bases aligning to TRBD1. Germline V gene sequence: CDR1 MNHEY, CDR2 SMNVEV (reference sequence). CDR3 length equals 16 residues. V was pared by 2 bases and J by 1 base, with 5 bases of the junction left unmatched.

The gene calls are TRBV5-1 and TRBJ1-1; 9 bases match TRBD1. In germline, CDR1 is SGHRS, CDR2 YFSETQ. The CDR3 covers 15 residues. V lost 4 bases, J lost 0 bases, and 4 bases stayed unmatched. Here the CDR3 DNA reads TGCGCCAGCAGCACGGGACAGGGAATGAACACTGAAGCTTTCTTT. As protein: CASSTGQGMNTEAFF.

This clone was seen a single time. The genes are TRBV10-2 and TRBJ1-5; TRBD1 might be the D (5 bases). The CDR3 has 15 residues. Trimming left V 7 bases short and J 1 base short, with 14 bases between. In germline, CDR1 is WSHSY, CDR2 SAAADI. The CDR3: CASTPVGLSNQPQHF. CDR3 bases: TGCGCCAGCACCCCAGTGGGGCTGAGCAATCAGCCCCAGCATTTT.

This chain links TRBV30 with TRBJ1-5; weak D call: TRBD1 (5 bases). CDR3 length: 16 amino acids. In germline, CDR1 is GTSNPN, CDR2 SVGIG (reference sequence). V was cut by 0 bases and J by 0 bases, with 12 bases left in between. This CDR3 is CAWSVGGTHSNQPQHF. In DNA form, the CDR3 reads TGTGCCTGGAGTGTAGGAGGGACCCATAGCAATCAGCCCCAGCATTTT.

The chain couples TRBV19 to TRBJ1-1, with 7 bases aligning to TRBD1. The V gene's germline CDR1 is LNHDA and CDR2 SQIVND (reference sequence). J lost 5 bases, V lost 3 bases, and 9 bases had no gene match. The CDR3 sequence is 15 residues long. The CDR3 DNA is TGTGCCAGTAGTATTCTGGGCAGGGGGAGGACTGAAGCTTTCTTT. This encodes CASSILGRGRTEAFF.

J is TRBJ1-2 and V is TRBV5-7; maybe TRBD1 (6 bases). TRBV5-7 is an ORF for which the function is uncertain. V shed 0 bases and J shed 2 bases, with 8 bases lying between them. CDR3 length: 14 amino acids. The CDR3: CASSLDRANYGYTF. As DNA, the CDR3 is TGTGCCAGCAGCTTGGACAGGGCGAACTATGGCTACACCTTC.

The gene calls are TRBV5-4 and TRBJ2-1; possible D gene TRBD2, 5 bases. CDR3 length: 15 amino acids. CDR1 SGHNT and CDR2 YYREEE come from the germline V gene (reference sequence). V was trimmed by 4 bases and J by 5 bases, leaving 16 bases between them. The CDR3 reads CASSSSATADNEQFF. The CDR3 region has the DNA TGTGCCAGCAGCAGTTCAGCTACAGCGGACAATGAGCAGTTCTTC. Full variable domain (outside the CDR3, taken from reference TRBV5-4 and TRBJ2-1): ETGVTQSPTHLIKTRGQQVTLRCSSQSGHNTVSWYQQALGQGPQFIFQYYREEENGRGNFPPRFSGLQFPNYSSELNVNALELDDSALYLCASSSSATADNEQFFGPGTRLTVL.